This T cell receptor (beta chain) was documented in a study of OX40 agonist ivuxolimab in advanced cancers. Study-wide context: Ivuxolimab, an antibody acting as an agonist of OX40 (CD134), was used to treat patients. General study results and limits: Among the nonresponders, some also had low normalized T-cell clonal expansion.

Per germline, CDR1 SGHAT and CDR2 FQNNGV. CDR3 length: 17 residues. V shed 5 bases, J shed 6 bases, and the junction held 12 bases outside the gene matches. About this clone itself: Antigen specificity is unknown.

Sequencing used immunoSEQ multiplex PCR; TCRdb keeps in-frame clones, though not all of them. The sample carries about 82,000 clones, about 92% recorded once. This TCR derives from an adult with an advanced solid tumor such as melanoma, head and neck, liver or kidney cancer. The rearrangement uses TRBV11-2 and TRBJ2-7; 14 nucleotides align to TRBD2. This material consisted of CD4+ or CD8+ T cells sorted from blood, taken in a trial of the OX40 agonist ivuxolimab. The CDR3 bases are TGTGCCAGCAGCGACCCAGGGGGGACTAGCGGGAGTTCCGAGCAGTACTTC. Its translation is CASSDPGGTSGSSEQYF.